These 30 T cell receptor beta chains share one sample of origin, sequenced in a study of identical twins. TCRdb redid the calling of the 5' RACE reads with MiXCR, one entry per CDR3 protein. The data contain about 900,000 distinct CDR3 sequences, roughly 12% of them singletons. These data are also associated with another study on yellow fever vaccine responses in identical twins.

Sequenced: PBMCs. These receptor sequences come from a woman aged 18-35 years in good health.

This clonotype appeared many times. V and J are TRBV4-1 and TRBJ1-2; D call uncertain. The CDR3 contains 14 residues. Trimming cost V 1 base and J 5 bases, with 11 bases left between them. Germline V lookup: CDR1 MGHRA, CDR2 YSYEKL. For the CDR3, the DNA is TGCGCCAGCAGCCAAGCTCGGGGTTTTTATGGCTACACCTTC. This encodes CASSQARGFYGYTF.

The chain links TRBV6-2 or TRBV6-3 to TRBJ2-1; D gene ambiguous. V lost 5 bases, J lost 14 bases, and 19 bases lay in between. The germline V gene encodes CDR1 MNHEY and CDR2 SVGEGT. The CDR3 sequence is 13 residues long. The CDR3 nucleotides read TGTGCCAGCAGTCCCCGCGCCACCACCCGGGAGTTCTTC. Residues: CASSPRATTREFF.

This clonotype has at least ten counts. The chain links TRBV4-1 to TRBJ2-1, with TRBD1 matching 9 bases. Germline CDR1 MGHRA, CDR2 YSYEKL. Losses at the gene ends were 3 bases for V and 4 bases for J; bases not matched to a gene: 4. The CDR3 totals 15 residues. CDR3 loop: CASSHPGTGYNEQFF. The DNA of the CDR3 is TGCGCCAGCAGCCATCCCGGGACAGGGTACAATGAGCAGTTCTTC.

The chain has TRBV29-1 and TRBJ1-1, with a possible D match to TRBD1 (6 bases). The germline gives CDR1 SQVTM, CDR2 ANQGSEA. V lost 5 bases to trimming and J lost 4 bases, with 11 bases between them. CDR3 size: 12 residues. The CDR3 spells CSVLGGITEAFF. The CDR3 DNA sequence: TGCAGCGTTCTCGGGGGCATCACTGAAGCTTTCTTT.

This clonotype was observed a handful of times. Here the CDR3 DNA reads TGCAGTGCTAGAAACAGCAATGAGCAGTTCTTC. Encoded protein: CSARNSNEQFF. V is TRBV20-1 and J is TRBJ2-1; D remains unclear. Germline CDR1 reads DFQATT; CDR2 reads SNEGSKA (reference sequence). The CDR3 has 11 residues. With 2 bases removed from V and 6 bases from J, the gap between germline ends came to 5 bases.

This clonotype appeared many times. CDR3 DNA: TGTGCCAGCAGTTTAAGGAGAGTGAACACTGAAGCTTTCTTT. Amino acids: CASSLRRVNTEAFF. The genes are TRBV28 and TRBJ1-1, with unresolved D. Germline CDR1 reads MDHEN; CDR2 reads SYDVKM. This CDR3 is built from 14 residues. With 2 bases removed from V and 0 bases from J, the gap between germline ends came to 7 bases.

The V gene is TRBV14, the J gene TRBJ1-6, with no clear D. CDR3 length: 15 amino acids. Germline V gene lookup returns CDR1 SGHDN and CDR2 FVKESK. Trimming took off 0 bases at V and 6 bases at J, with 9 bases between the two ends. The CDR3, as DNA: TGTGCCAGCAGCCAAGATTTAGGATTTAATTCACCCCTCCACTTT. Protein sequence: CASSQDLGFNSPLHF. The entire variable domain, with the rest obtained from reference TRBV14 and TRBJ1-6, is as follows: EAGVTQFPSHSVIEKGQTVTLRCDPISGHDNLYWYRRVMGKEIKFLLHFVKESKQDESGMPNNRFLAERTGGTYSTLKVQPAELEDSGVYFCASSQDLGFNSPLHFGNGTRLTVT.

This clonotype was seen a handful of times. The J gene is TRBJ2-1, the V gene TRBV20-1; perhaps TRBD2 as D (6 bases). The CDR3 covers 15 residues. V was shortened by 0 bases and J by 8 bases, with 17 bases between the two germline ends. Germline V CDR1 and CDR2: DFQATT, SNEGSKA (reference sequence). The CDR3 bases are TGCAGTGCTAGAGATCATCGGTCGCGGGGTCATGAGCAGTTCTTC. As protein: CSARDHRSRGHEQFF.

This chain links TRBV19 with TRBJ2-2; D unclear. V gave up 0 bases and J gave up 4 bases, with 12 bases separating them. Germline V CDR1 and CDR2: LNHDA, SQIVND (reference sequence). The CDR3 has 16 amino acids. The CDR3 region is CASSIDPNSRTGELFF. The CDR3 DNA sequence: TGTGCCAGTAGTATAGATCCTAACAGTCGCACCGGGGAGCTGTTTTTT.

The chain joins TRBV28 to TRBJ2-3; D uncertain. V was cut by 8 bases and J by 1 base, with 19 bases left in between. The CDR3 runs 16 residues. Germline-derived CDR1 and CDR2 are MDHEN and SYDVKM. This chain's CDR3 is CASPPGVPSGTDTQYF. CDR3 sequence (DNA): TGTGCCAGCCCCCCCGGCGTACCGTCGGGCACAGATACGCAGTATTTT.

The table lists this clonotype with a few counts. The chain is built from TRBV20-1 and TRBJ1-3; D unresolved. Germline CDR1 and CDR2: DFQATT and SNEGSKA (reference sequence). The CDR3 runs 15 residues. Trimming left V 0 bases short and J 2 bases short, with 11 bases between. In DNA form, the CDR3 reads TGCAGTGCTAGAGATGGTGGGGTCACTGGAAACACCATATATTTT. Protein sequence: CSARDGGVTGNTIYF.

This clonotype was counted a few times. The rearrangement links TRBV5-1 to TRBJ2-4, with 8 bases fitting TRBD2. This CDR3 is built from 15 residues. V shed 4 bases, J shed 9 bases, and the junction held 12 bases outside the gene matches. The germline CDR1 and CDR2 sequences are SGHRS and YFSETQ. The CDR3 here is CASSPAASGGVIQYF. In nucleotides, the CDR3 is TGCGCCAGCAGCCCGGCGGCGTCGGGGGGGGTCATTCAGTACTTC.

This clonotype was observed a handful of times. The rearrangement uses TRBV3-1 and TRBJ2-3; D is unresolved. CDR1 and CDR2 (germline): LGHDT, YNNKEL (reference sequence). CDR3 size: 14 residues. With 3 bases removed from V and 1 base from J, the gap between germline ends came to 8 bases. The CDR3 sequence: CASSQSIGTDTQYF. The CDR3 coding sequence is TGTGCCAGCAGCCAGTCTATAGGCACAGATACGCAGTATTTT.

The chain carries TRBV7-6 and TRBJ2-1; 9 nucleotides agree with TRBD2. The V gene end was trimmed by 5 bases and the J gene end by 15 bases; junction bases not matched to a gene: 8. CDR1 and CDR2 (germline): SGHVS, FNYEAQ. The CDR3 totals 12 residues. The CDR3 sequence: CASSLSGSGVFF. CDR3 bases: TGTGCCAGCAGCCTTAGCGGGAGTGGGGTGTTCTTC.

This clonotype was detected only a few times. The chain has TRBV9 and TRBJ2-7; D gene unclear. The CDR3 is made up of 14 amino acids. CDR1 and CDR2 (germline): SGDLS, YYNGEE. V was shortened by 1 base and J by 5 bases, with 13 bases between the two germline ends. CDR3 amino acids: CASSVLPEPNEQYF. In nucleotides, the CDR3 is TGTGCCAGCAGCGTATTGCCCGAGCCCAACGAGCAGTACTTC.

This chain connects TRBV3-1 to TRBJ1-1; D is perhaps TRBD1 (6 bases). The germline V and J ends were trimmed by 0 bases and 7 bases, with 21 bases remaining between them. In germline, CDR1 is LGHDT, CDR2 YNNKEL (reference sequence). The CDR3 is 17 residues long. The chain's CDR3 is CASSQDRAGVLEGEAFF. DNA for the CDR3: TGTGCCAGCAGCCAAGATAGGGCAGGGGTCCTCGAAGGTGAAGCTTTCTTT.

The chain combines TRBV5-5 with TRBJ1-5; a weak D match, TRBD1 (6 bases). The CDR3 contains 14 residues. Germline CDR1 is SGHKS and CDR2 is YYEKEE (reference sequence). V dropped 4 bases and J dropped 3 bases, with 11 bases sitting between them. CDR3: CASSIRDNNQPQHF. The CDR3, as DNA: TGTGCCAGCAGCATCCGGGACAACAATCAGCCCCAGCATTTT.

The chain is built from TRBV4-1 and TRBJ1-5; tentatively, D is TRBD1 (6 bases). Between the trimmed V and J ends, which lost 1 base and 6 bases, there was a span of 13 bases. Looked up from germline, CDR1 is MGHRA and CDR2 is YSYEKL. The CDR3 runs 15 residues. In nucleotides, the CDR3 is TGCGCCAGCAGCCAAGTTCAGGGGATAAGTCAGCCCCAGCATTTT. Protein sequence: CASSQVQGISQPQHF.

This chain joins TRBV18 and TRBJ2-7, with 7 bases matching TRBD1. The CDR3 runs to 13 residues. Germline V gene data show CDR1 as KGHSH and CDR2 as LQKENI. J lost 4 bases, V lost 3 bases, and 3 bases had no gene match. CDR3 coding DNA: TGTGCCAGCTCACCCGACAGGGCGTACGAGCAGTACGTC. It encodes CASSPDRAYEQYV.

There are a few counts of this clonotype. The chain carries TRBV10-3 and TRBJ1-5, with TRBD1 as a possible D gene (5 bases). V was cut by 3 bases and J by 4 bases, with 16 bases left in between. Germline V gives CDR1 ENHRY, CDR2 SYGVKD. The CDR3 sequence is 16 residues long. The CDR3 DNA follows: TGTGCCATCAGTGAAATGAGCCCAGAGGGGAATCAGCCCCAGCATTTT. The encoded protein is CAISEMSPEGNQPQHF.

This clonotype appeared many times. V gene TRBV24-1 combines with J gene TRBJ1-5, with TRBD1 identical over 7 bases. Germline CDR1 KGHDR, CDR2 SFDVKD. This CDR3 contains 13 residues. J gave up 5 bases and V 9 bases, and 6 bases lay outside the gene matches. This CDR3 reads CATSTGPDQPQHF. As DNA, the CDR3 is TGTGCCACCTCGACAGGGCCCGATCAGCCCCAGCATTTT.

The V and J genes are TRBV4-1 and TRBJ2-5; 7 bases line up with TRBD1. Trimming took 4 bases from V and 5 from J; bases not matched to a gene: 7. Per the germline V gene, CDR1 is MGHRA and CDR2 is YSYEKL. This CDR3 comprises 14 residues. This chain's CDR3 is CASSLNDRAETQYF. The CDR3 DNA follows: TGCGCCAGCAGCCTCAATGACAGGGCTGAGACCCAGTACTTC.

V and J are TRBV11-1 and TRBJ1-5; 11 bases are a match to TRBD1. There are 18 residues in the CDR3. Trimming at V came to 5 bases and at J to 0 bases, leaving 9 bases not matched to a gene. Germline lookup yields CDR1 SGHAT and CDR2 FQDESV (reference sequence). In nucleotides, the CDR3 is TGTGCCAGCAGCCCTTCGGGACAGGGGGGATTTAGCAATCAGCCCCAGCATTTT. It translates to CASSPSGQGGFSNQPQHF. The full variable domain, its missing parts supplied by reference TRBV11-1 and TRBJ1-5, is EAEVAQSPRYKITEKSQAVAFWCDPISGHATLYWYRQILGQGPELLVQFQDESVVDDSQLPKDRFSAERLKGVDSTLKIQPAELGDSAMYLCASSPSGQGGFSNQPQHFGDGTRLSIL.

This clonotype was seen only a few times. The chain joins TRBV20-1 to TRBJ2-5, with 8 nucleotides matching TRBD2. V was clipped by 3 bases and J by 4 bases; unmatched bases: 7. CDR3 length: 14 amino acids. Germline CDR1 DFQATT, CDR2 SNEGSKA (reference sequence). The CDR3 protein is CSASVSGTGETQYF. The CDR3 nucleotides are TGCAGTGCTAGTGTTAGCGGGACCGGAGAGACCCAGTACTTC.

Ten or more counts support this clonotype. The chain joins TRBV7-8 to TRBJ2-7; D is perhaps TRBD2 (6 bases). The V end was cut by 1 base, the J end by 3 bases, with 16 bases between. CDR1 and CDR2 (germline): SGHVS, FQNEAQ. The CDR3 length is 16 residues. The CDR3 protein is CASSLDARSGFYEQYF. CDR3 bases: TGTGCCAGCAGCTTAGACGCTCGTAGCGGATTCTACGAGCAGTACTTC.

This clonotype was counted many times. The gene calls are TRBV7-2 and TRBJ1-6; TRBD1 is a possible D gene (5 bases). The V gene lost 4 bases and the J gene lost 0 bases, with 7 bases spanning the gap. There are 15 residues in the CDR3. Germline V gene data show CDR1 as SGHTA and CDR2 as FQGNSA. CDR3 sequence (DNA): TGTGCCAGCAGCTCAGGGAACTCCTATAATTCACCCCTCCACTTT. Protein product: CASSSGNSYNSPLHF.

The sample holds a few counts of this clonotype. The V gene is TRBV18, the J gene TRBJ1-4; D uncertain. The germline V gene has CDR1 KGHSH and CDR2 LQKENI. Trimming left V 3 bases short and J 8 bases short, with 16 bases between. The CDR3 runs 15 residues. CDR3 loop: CASSPAGVRGEKLFF. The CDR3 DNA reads TGTGCCAGCTCACCTGCCGGGGTTCGAGGCGAAAAACTGTTTTTT.

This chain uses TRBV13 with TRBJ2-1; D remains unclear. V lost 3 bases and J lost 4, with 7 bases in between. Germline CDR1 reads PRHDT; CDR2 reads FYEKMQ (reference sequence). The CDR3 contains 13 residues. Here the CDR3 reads CASSFEKYNEQFF. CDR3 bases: TGTGCCAGCAGCTTTGAGAAATACAATGAGCAGTTCTTC.

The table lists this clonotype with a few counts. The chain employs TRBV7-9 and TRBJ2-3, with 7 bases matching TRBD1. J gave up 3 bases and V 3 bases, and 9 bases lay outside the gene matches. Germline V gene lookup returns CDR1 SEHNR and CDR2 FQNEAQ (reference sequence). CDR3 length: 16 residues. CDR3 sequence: CASSFGQGDRTDTQYF. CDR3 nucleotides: TGTGCCAGCAGCTTCGGGCAGGGGGATAGAACAGATACGCAGTATTTT.

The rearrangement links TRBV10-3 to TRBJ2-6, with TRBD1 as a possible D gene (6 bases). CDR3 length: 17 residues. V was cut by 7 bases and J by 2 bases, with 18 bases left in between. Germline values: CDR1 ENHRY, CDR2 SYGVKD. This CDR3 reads CAITRGEGVTGANVLTF. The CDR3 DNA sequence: TGTGCCATCACCCGGGGAGAGGGGGTAACTGGGGCCAACGTCCTGACTTTC.